This T cell receptor beta chain is drawn from a study of glioma-infiltrating T cells. TCR alpha and beta CDR3 regions were amplified from RNA using iRepertoire nested multiplex PCR. One-step reverse transcription and amplification started from approximately 100-400 ng of tissue mRNA or PBMC total RNA. TCRdb re-called the multiplex PCR reads with MiXCR, one entry per CDR3 protein. This table has under 150,000 distinct CDR3 sequences, about two fifths appearing once. V dropped 2 bases and J dropped 1 base, with 4 bases sitting between them. Germline assignment: CDR1 MNHNS and CDR2 SASEGT. This CDR3 region has 13 residues.

This clonotype originated in a human donor with low-grade glioma or glioblastoma, undergoing nonglioma brain surgery, or in good health (not recorded which). The specimen was glioma tissue, nonneoplastic brain tissue, or PBMCs (not recorded which). The V call is TRBV6-1, the J call TRBJ2-3, with D uncertain. DNA of the CDR3: TGTGCCAGCAGTGAACAGGGCACAGATACGCAGTATTTT. Its translation is CASSEQGTDTQYF.